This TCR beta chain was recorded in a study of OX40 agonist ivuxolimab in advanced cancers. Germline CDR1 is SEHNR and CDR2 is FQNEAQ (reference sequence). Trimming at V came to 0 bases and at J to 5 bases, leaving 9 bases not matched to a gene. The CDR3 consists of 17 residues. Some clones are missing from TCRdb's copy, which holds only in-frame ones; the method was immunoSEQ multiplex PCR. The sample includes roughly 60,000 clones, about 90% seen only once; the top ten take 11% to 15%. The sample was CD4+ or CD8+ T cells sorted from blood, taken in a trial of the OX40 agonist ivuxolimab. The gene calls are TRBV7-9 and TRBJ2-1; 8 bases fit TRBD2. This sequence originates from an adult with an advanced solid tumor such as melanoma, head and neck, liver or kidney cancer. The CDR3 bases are TGTGCCAGCAGCTTAGCGAAAAGCGGGAGTGGTGACAATGAGCAGTTCTTC. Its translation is CASSLAKSGSGDNEQFF.